A single sample gave rise to the 11 T cell receptor beta chains below, sequenced in a study of post-analysis software for immune sequencing data. TCR beta cDNA libraries had unique molecular identifiers. TCRdb re-called the PCR reads with MiXCR, one entry per CDR3 protein. The sample shows 450,000 to 700,000 distinct CDR3 sequences, around 47% of them seen only once. Whole-study findings and limits: With TRBV5-6, TRBV5-1 and TRBV20-1 included, about five TRBV segments were more frequent in patients than in controls.

These receptors have no known antigen. Sequenced sample: blood. These receptors were collected from a girl aged 10 to 17 with multiple sclerosis.

This chain connects TRBV5-8 to TRBJ1-2; no clear D gene. This CDR3 contains 13 residues. The germline V gene encodes CDR1 SGHTS and CDR2 YDEGEE. V lost 3 bases, J lost 8 bases, and 14 bases lay in between. The CDR3 region has the DNA TGTGCCAGCAGCTCGAAATCCCCAGTCGGCTACACCTTC. It translates to CASSSKSPVGYTF. Full variable domain (rest looked up from reference TRBV5-8 and TRBJ1-2): EAGVTQSPTHLIKTRGQQATLRCSPISGHTSVYWYQQALGLGLQFLLWYDEGEERNRGNFPPRFSGRQFPNYSSELNVNALELEDSALYLCASSSKSPVGYTFGSGTRLTVV.

This clonotype was recorded a few times. For the CDR3, the DNA is TGTGCCAGCAGTTTAGAAACAGGGGGAAAGTATGGCTACACCTTC. Translation gives CASSLETGGKYGYTF. The rearrangement links TRBV27 to TRBJ1-2; 8 nucleotides agree with TRBD1. The J segment lost 5 bases and the V segment lost 2 bases, leaving 7 bases of the junction unmatched. The germline CDR1 and CDR2 sequences are MNHEY and SMNVEV (reference sequence). This CDR3 has 15 residues.

The rearrangement links TRBV4-1 to TRBJ2-7; 14 bases align to TRBD2. Germline lookup yields CDR1 MGHRA and CDR2 YSYEKL. V was clipped by 4 bases and J by 5 bases; unmatched bases: 4. The length of the CDR3 is 15 residues. The CDR3 protein is CASSLGTSGGNEQYF. The CDR3 coding sequence is TGCGCCAGCAGCCTAGGGACTAGCGGGGGTAACGAGCAGTACTTC.

This clonotype showed up many times. The gene calls are TRBV6-5 and TRBJ2-7; possibly TRBD1 for D (6 bases). The germline gives CDR1 MNHEY, CDR2 SVGAGI. V was clipped by 7 bases and J by 5 bases, with 18 bases between them. The CDR3 sequence is 14 residues long. The CDR3 loop is CASNPRAGVDEQYF. The CDR3, as DNA: TGTGCCAGCAATCCCCGGGCAGGGGTCGACGAGCAGTACTTC.

This clonotype was seen more than once but under ten times. The chain joins TRBV7-8 to TRBJ1-1; perhaps TRBD1 as D (5 bases). Trimming stripped 2 bases from V and 1 base from J, with 11 bases between. CDR3 length: 15 amino acids. The germline V gene has CDR1 SGHVS and CDR2 FQNEAQ. The CDR3, as DNA: TGTGCCAGCAGCTTATATGGGGCGGCGAACACTGAAGCTTTCTTT. Translation gives CASSLYGAANTEAFF.

The chain is built from TRBV6-6 and TRBJ2-5; 11 nucleotides line up with TRBD1. The CDR3 is made up of 16 amino acids. Losses at the gene ends were 6 bases for V and 4 bases for J; bases not matched to a gene: 10. Germline V lookup: CDR1 MNHNY, CDR2 SVGAGI (reference sequence). CDR3 loop: CASSHNRDRGGETQYF. Here the CDR3 DNA reads TGTGCCAGCAGCCATAACCGGGACAGGGGGGGAGAGACCCAGTACTTC.

In this sample, this clonotype turned up a few times. This sequence joins TRBV4-1 and TRBJ1-5; the match to TRBD1 covers 7 bases. Germline V lookup: CDR1 MGHRA, CDR2 YSYEKL. The CDR3 covers 16 residues. The V gene end was trimmed by 0 bases and the J gene end by 0 bases; junction bases not matched to a gene: 2. CDR3 loop: CASSQETGYSNQPQHF. As DNA, the CDR3 is TGCGCCAGCAGCCAAGAGACAGGGTATAGCAATCAGCCCCAGCATTTT.

This clonotype has a handful of counts. The V call is TRBV4-2, the J call TRBJ2-7, with D maybe TRBD2 (5 bases). The V end lost 3 bases, the J end lost 5 bases, and 20 bases lay between the germline ends. Germline lookup yields CDR1 LGHNA and CDR2 YNFKEQ. The CDR3 length is 16 residues. As DNA, the CDR3 is TGTGCCAGCAGCCAGGTAGCAGGCTCAGAGGGCAACGAGCAGTACTTC. Its protein product is CASSQVAGSEGNEQYF.

This rearrangement joins TRBV20-1 to TRBJ2-1; 8 positions match TRBD2. Germline CDR1 DFQATT, CDR2 SNEGSKA (reference sequence). V shed 6 bases and J 9 bases; nucleotides not matched to a gene: 13. This CDR3 contains 14 residues. The CDR3 loop is CSALGLAGFSEQFF. CDR3 DNA sequence: TGCAGTGCCCTAGGACTAGCCGGGTTTAGTGAGCAGTTCTTC.

This sequence joins TRBV28 and TRBJ2-1; 8 bases align to TRBD2. CDR1 MDHEN and CDR2 SYDVKM come from the germline V gene. The J segment lost 4 bases and the V segment lost 5 bases, leaving 13 bases of the junction unmatched. The CDR3 has 17 amino acids. CDR3 in DNA: TGTGCCAGCAGTCCCAGGACTAGCCCGGGGAGATACAATGAGCAGTTCTTC. Protein product: CASSPRTSPGRYNEQFF.

This clonotype was counted a few times. This chain connects TRBV29-1 to TRBJ2-7; 10 nucleotides align to TRBD2. Germline lookup yields CDR1 SQVTM and CDR2 ANQGSEA. V shed 3 bases and J 0 bases; nucleotides not matched to a gene: 2. CDR3 size: 14 residues. CDR3 region: CSVEASGSSYEQYF. The CDR3, as DNA: TGCAGCGTTGAGGCTAGCGGGAGCTCCTACGAGCAGTACTTC.